This TCR beta chain was identified during a study of spatial heterogeneity in lung cancer. Across the study: The average count in raw reads for each unique TCR and UMI combination exceeded 8.5 appearances.

The CDR3 extends over 13 amino acids. The germline V and J ends were trimmed by 2 bases and 5 bases, with 7 bases remaining between them. In its sample, this clonotype ranks as medium-sized. This beta chain came through as a stray read in a library set up for alpha chains, and its size says little. TCRdb independently ran MiXCR on the 5' RACE reads; one entry per CDR3 protein. The repertoire holds over 14,000 distinct CDR3 sequences, with about 3.9% as singletons. Time point in this sample: sample taken at primary tumor resection. About 73 TRACERx patients with early, untreated non-small cell lung cancer donated samples.

The V call is TRBV12-3 or TRBV12-4, the J call TRBJ1-5; no clear D gene. This sample comprised normal lung tissue next to the tumor, obtained at surgery. The clonotype originates from a male donor with early-stage non-small cell lung cancer. CDR3 residues: CASSLNADQPQHF. CDR3 coding DNA: TGTGCCAGCAGTTTAAACGCCGATCAGCCCCAGCATTTT.